The source of this T cell receptor beta chain is a study of cytomegalovirus exposure and HLA in healthy donors. Study-level findings and limits: Later on, an analysis found that several of the most significant clusters appeared to be linked to common viral pathogens, which included parvovirus B19.

A note on this clone: What it recognizes is unknown.

Vbeta (60) and Jbeta (13) primers were used in the PCR. Sequencing was performed with immunoSEQ multiplex PCR; in TCRdb, only in-frame clones are kept and a portion is missing. The table shows about 110,000 clones, with about 60% occurring only once. CDR3 size: 14 residues. Germline V gene data show CDR1 as MDHEN and CDR2 as SYDVKM. V lost 2 bases and J lost 4; bases outside the gene matches: 2. This chain joins TRBV28 and TRBJ1-5; 7 nucleotides align to TRBD1. The sample consisted of PBMCs. The TCR was taken from a woman under 40 in good health and CMV-seronegative. The CDR3 nucleotides read TGTGCCAGCAGTTTAGAACAGGGGAATCAGCCCCAGCATTTT. Its protein is CASSLEQGNQPQHF.